What follows are 32 T cell receptor beta chains derived from one specimen sequenced in a study of blood T cells in healthy people across ages. A second PCR, run for roughly 7 to 12 cycles, used a sample-barcoded 5' primer plus a J-beta primer mix. TCRdb reanalysed the 5' RACE reads using MiXCR and keeps one entry per CDR3 protein. Of some 860,000 distinct CDR3 sequences listed, roughly three fifths were seen once; the top ten hold under 30%. Input material: blood. The source of these receptors is a man in his forties in good health.

The chain recombines TRBV7-2 with TRBJ1-2, with D hard to call. Germline lookup yields CDR1 SGHTA and CDR2 FQGNSA. The ends were cut back, 5 bases at V and 2 bases at J, with 12 bases in the middle. This CDR3 region has 14 residues. CDR3 sequence reads: CASSPRSYNYGYTF. The CDR3, as DNA: TGTGCCAGCAGCCCTAGATCGTACAACTATGGCTACACCTTC. The whole variable domain, remainder taken from reference TRBV7-2 and TRBJ1-2, is GAGVSQSPSNKVTEKGKDVELRCDPISGHTALYWYRQSLGQGLEFLIYFQGNSAPDKSGLPSDRFSAERTGGSVSTLTIQRTQQEDSAVYLCASSPRSYNYGYTFGSGTRLTVV.

On this clonotype: This clone may be a read error of a much larger clone one base away. V gene TRBV25-1 combines with J gene TRBJ2-5; no firm D call. Germline V gene sequence: CDR1 MGHDK, CDR2 SYGVNS. The CDR3 is made up of 15 amino acids. The CDR3 is CASSESLQPQETRYF. The CDR3 nucleotides read TGTGCCAGCAGTGAATCGCTACAGCCCCAAGAGACCCGGTACTTC.

This clonotype has a handful of counts. The chain employs TRBV7-8 and TRBJ2-5; 10 nucleotides match TRBD2. The CDR3 has 17 residues. Germline-derived CDR1 and CDR2 are SGHVS and FQNEAQ. V was clipped by 5 bases and J by 2 bases; unmatched bases: 11. The CDR3 protein is CASSLNPSGSIQETQYF. Here the CDR3 DNA reads TGTGCCAGCAGCCTAAACCCTAGCGGGAGTATTCAAGAGACCCAGTACTTC.

The J gene is TRBJ1-6, the V gene TRBV9; D ambiguous. The CDR3 is made up of 14 amino acids. Trimming removed 3 bases at V and 4 bases at J, with 8 bases between. Germline CDR1 SGDLS, CDR2 YYNGEE. The CDR3 loop reads CASSESQYNSPLHF. CDR3 nucleotide sequence: TGTGCCAGCAGCGAATCTCAATATAATTCACCCCTCCACTTT.

The chain combines TRBV15 with TRBJ2-6; D is possibly TRBD2 (5 bases). Looked up from germline, CDR1 is LNHNV and CDR2 is YYDKDF (reference sequence). The CDR3 is 16 amino acids. Trimming shortened V by 0 bases and J by 0 bases, and 6 bases separated the two germline ends. CDR3 nucleotides: TGTGCCACCAGCAGAGACAGCGGCTCTGGGGCCAACGTCCTGACTTTC. Amino acids: CATSRDSGSGANVLTF.

The chain carries TRBV6-2 or TRBV6-3 and TRBJ2-5; D gene ambiguous. This CDR3 comprises 14 residues. V gave up 2 bases and J gave up 5 bases, with 12 bases separating them. Per germline, CDR1 MNHEY and CDR2 SVGEGT. The DNA for the CDR3 is TGTGCCAGCAGTTACGTCTTTTCTGGCGAGACCCAGTACTTC. This gives the protein CASSYVFSGETQYF.

V usage is TRBV7-2 and J usage is TRBJ2-4; no clear D gene. The J call is uncertain, as TRBJ2-7 better fits the DNA end. From germline, CDR1 is SGHTA and CDR2 FQGNSA. The CDR3 spans 13 residues. The CDR3 protein is CASLEASSYEQYF. In nucleotides, the CDR3 is TGTGCCAGCCTTGAGGCGAGCTCCTACGAGCAGTACTTC.

The chain carries TRBV6-5 and TRBJ2-5; weak D call: TRBD1 (6 bases). The CDR3 spans 12 residues. Germline loops: CDR1 MNHEY, CDR2 SVGAGI. The V and J ends lost 6 bases and 3 bases respectively, with 8 bases between them. The CDR3 sequence is CASRGAEETQYF. DNA for the CDR3: TGTGCCAGCAGGGGGGCAGAAGAGACCCAGTACTTC.

The V and J genes are TRBV27 and TRBJ2-4; no definite D call. The J call may not be correct, given that the DNA end is closer to TRBJ2-7. Germline-derived CDR1 and CDR2 are MNHEY and SMNVEV (reference sequence). This CDR3 comprises 9 residues. CDR3 sequence reads: CASSHEQYF. CDR3 in DNA: TGTGCCAGCAGTCACGAGCAGTACTTC.

This chain connects TRBV20-1 to TRBJ2-3; a possible D gene is TRBD1 (6 bases). The V gene's germline CDR1 is DFQATT and CDR2 SNEGSKA (reference sequence). V was shortened by 7 bases and J by 4 bases, with 15 bases between the two germline ends. This CDR3 spans 13 amino acids. CDR3 amino acids: CSVQQGPSDTQYF. In DNA, the CDR3 is TGCAGTGTCCAACAGGGCCCGTCAGATACGCAGTATTTT.

As DNA, the CDR3 is TGCGCCAGCAGCTCCCGTAGTGGGGCGGGACTGGGGACAAAGAATGAGCAGTTCTTC. This gives the protein CASSSRSGAGLGTKNEQFF. The J gene is TRBJ2-1, the V gene TRBV5-1; D is tentatively TRBD1 or TRBD2 (6 bases each). V shed 3 bases and J shed 7 bases, with 29 bases lying between them. The germline gives CDR1 SGHRS, CDR2 YFSETQ. The CDR3 extends over 19 amino acids.

The rearrangement joins TRBV4-3 to TRBJ2-5, with D unclear. The J call could be wrong; TRBJ2-1 is a better fit for the DNA end. Germline CDR1 and CDR2: LGHNA and YSLEER. There are 13 residues in the CDR3. CDR3 in DNA: TGCGCCAGCAGCCAAGATATGCAAGAGACCCAGTTCTTC. This encodes CASSQDMQETQFF.

The V call is TRBV9, the J call TRBJ2-1; 9 nucleotides match TRBD1. This CDR3 comprises 15 residues. Germline lookup yields CDR1 SGDLS and CDR2 YYNGEE. Trimming cost V 0 bases and J 3 bases; bases outside gene matches: 1. CDR3 in amino acids: CASSVGDRDYNEQFF. The DNA of the CDR3 is TGTGCCAGCAGCGTAGGGGACAGGGACTACAATGAGCAGTTCTTC.

The chain employs TRBV7-3 and TRBJ2-7; TRBD1 is a possible D gene (5 bases). This CDR3 contains 15 residues. The germline V gene encodes CDR1 SGHTA and CDR2 FQGTGA. Trimming took 0 bases from V and 3 from J, leaving 12 bases between them. The CDR3 coding sequence is TGTGCCAGCAGCTTAACATCTTCGACAGTCTACGAGCAGTACTTC. It codes for CASSLTSSTVYEQYF.

J is TRBJ2-5 and V is TRBV7-2, with TRBD2 identical over 11 bases. The CDR3 is 18 amino acids. Looked up from germline, CDR1 is SGHTA and CDR2 is FQGNSA. The junction had 18 bases not matched to a gene; V was cut back by 1 base and J by 11 bases. The CDR3, as DNA: TGTGCCAGCAGCTTAGATTGGGTAACTAGCGGGAGACTCAATGAGCAGTACTTC. It translates to CASSLDWVTSGRLNEQYF.

The chain couples TRBV28 to TRBJ2-4; D assignment may be TRBD1 or TRBD2 (5 bases each). Trimming pared 4 bases from V and 5 bases from J, leaving 12 bases between. This CDR3 is 14 amino acids long. Per the germline V gene, CDR1 is MDHEN and CDR2 is SYDVKM. The CDR3, as DNA: TGTGCCAGCAGTTGGGACGGGACCCAAAACATTCAGTACTTC. This codes for CASSWDGTQNIQYF. Drawing the rest from reference TRBV28 and TRBJ2-4, the complete variable domain is DVKVTQSSRYLVKRTGEKVFLECVQDMDHENMFWYRQDPGLGLRLIYFSYDVKMKEKGDIPEGYSVSREKKERFSLILESASTNQTSMYLCASSWDGTQNIQYFGAGTRLSVL.

J is TRBJ1-2 and V is TRBV7-2; 7 bases fit TRBD1. J gave up 0 bases and V 6 bases, and 13 bases lay outside the gene matches. Germline V CDR1 and CDR2: SGHTA, FQGNSA. The CDR3 is 17 residues long. The CDR3 loop is CASSVTGTPFSNYGYTF. In DNA, the CDR3 is TGTGCCAGCAGTGTGACAGGGACCCCTTTCTCTAACTATGGCTACACCTTC.

This chain joins TRBV12-3 or TRBV12-4 and TRBJ1-2, with TRBD1 matching over 8 bases. The CDR3 loop spans 17 amino acids. V lost 5 bases, J lost 2 bases, and 13 bases stayed unmatched. CDR3 loop: CASSQMKIRDRNYGYTF. The DNA for the CDR3 is TGTGCCAGCAGTCAAATGAAGATTCGGGACAGGAACTATGGCTACACCTTC.

The J gene is TRBJ1-2, the V gene TRBV4-3; a weak D match, TRBD1 (5 bases). The CDR3 runs 15 residues. Germline V gene lookup returns CDR1 LGHNA and CDR2 YSLEER. The V and J ends lost 0 bases and 1 base respectively, with 9 bases between them. In nucleotides, the CDR3 is TGCGCCAGCAGCCAAGAGGGACTAAATAACTATGGCTACACCTTC. Residues: CASSQEGLNNYGYTF.

The sample holds a few counts of this clonotype. This chain joins TRBV9 and TRBJ2-7, with D tentatively TRBD2 (6 bases). The length of the CDR3 is 15 residues. The germline V and J ends were trimmed by 4 bases and 2 bases, with 16 bases remaining between them. Germline V CDR1 and CDR2: SGDLS, YYNGEE. The DNA of the CDR3 is TGTGCCAGCAGCTTCCGGGGGAACGAAGCCTACGAGCAGTACTTC. The encoded protein is CASSFRGNEAYEQYF.

A few counts support this clonotype. This chain uses TRBV5-1 with TRBJ2-7; D remains ambiguous. The CDR3 has 13 residues. Germline V gene data show CDR1 as SGHRS and CDR2 as YFSETQ. Trimming stripped 2 bases from V and 6 bases from J, with 12 bases between. The CDR3 DNA sequence: TGCGCCAGCAGCTTAGGTTCTTTGGGCGAGCAGTACTTC. Amino acids: CASSLGSLGEQYF.

A word on this clonotype: The junction and the germline gene differ at one end; a read error may be behind it. This sequence joins TRBV3-1 and TRBJ2-7; D gene uncertain. Germline V CDR1 and CDR2: LGHDT, YNNKEL (reference sequence). The CDR3 is 13 amino acids. CDR3 loop: CASSQDHAYKQYF. The CDR3 bases are TGTGCCAGCAGCCAAGATCACGCCTACAAGCAGTACTTC.

V gene TRBV4-2 combines with J gene TRBJ1-2; 8 nucleotides agree with TRBD1. CDR3 length equals 17 residues. From germline, CDR1 is LGHNA and CDR2 YNFKEQ. With 3 bases clipped from V and 5 bases from J, the junction kept 14 bases outside the gene matches. CDR3: CASSQDRDLVRQYGYTF. Here the CDR3 DNA reads TGTGCCAGCAGCCAGGACAGGGATCTGGTCCGGCAGTATGGCTACACCTTC.

This clonotype was seen a few times. This may arise from a read error, as a much more abundant clone is one base away. V and J are TRBV29-1 and TRBJ2-1, with 9 bases that match TRBD2. The ends lost 4 bases at V and 9 bases at J; junction bases unmatched: 10. CDR3 length equals 14 residues. CDR1 and CDR2 (germline): SQVTM, ANQGSEA. CDR3: CSVGTRAGGGEQFF. CDR3 bases: TGCAGCGTTGGGACACGAGCGGGAGGTGGTGAGCAGTTCTTC.

The genes are TRBV14 and TRBJ2-1; either TRBD1 or TRBD2 may supply D (5 bases each). Trimming stripped 4 bases from V and 8 bases from J, with 15 bases between. Germline assignment: CDR1 SGHDN and CDR2 FVKESK. There are 14 residues in the CDR3. The DNA for the CDR3 is TGTGCCAGCAGCCGCAGGAGAGGGGACCATGAGCAGTTCTTC. It translates to CASSRRRGDHEQFF.

The chain recombines TRBV3-1 with TRBJ2-3, with 7 bases aligning to TRBD2. The CDR3 is 13 amino acids. Germline V gene lookup returns CDR1 LGHDT and CDR2 YNNKEL (reference sequence). With 5 bases clipped from V and 6 bases from J, the junction kept 5 bases outside the gene matches. Here the CDR3 DNA reads TGTGCCAGCAGCACGATGCGGGGGGATACGCAGTATTTT. Its translation is CASSTMRGDTQYF.

This sequence joins TRBV12-3 or TRBV12-4 and TRBJ1-1; TRBD1 matches 9 bases. This CDR3 contains 16 residues. Germline trimming cut 5 bases from V and 2 bases from J; bases unmatched to any gene: 9. The CDR3 sequence: CASSGDRANYNTEAFF. In DNA, the CDR3 is TGTGCCAGCAGTGGGGACAGGGCGAATTACAACACTGAAGCTTTCTTT.

The V call is TRBV7-9, the J call TRBJ2-2; tentatively, D is TRBD1 (6 bases). Germline V CDR1 and CDR2: SEHNR, FQNEAQ (reference sequence). This CDR3 contains 16 residues. V lost 5 bases to trimming and J lost 4 bases, with 17 bases between them. The CDR3 DNA reads TGTGCCAGCAGCGCCCTGGGGGCGGAAAGCACCGGGGAGCTGTTTTTT. Its translation: CASSALGAESTGELFF.

J is TRBJ2-3 and V is TRBV4-3; D is ambiguous. The CDR3 spans 15 residues. V lost 0 bases and J lost 2, with 9 bases in between. The germline gives CDR1 LGHNA, CDR2 YSLEER. In DNA, the CDR3 is TGCGCCAGCAGCCAAGAATCCCAGTTCACAGATACGCAGTATTTT. Residues: CASSQESQFTDTQYF.

V and J are TRBV4-1 and TRBJ2-7, with D perhaps given as TRBD1 or TRBD2 (6 bases each). The germline V and J ends were trimmed by 0 bases and 3 bases, with 15 bases remaining between them. In germline, CDR1 is MGHRA, CDR2 YSYEKL. This CDR3 contains 16 residues. CDR3 nucleotides: TGCGCCAGCAGCCAAGAGAGTACGGGGGCCCGCTACGAGCAGTACTTC. Its translation: CASSQESTGARYEQYF.

The V gene is TRBV6-2 or TRBV6-3, the J gene TRBJ2-5; TRBD2 agrees at 7 bases. The assigned J gene may be wrong: the sequence end matches TRBJ2-7 better. Germline V gene lookup returns CDR1 MNHEY and CDR2 SVGEGT. The CDR3 has 13 amino acids. CDR3 DNA sequence: TGTGCCAGCCTCCGGGGAGGGACCTACGAGCAGTACTTC. It yields the protein CASLRGGTYEQYF.

Only a few counts were recorded for this clonotype. This chain connects TRBV28 to TRBJ1-1; the D gene is possibly TRBD1 (6 bases). Germline CDR1 is MDHEN and CDR2 is SYDVKM. The V and J ends lost 7 bases and 8 bases respectively, with 17 bases between them. The CDR3 covers 13 residues. The CDR3 loop reads CASIRRDTLEAFF. In DNA form, the CDR3 reads TGTGCCAGCATCCGAAGGGACACTCTAGAAGCTTTCTTT.